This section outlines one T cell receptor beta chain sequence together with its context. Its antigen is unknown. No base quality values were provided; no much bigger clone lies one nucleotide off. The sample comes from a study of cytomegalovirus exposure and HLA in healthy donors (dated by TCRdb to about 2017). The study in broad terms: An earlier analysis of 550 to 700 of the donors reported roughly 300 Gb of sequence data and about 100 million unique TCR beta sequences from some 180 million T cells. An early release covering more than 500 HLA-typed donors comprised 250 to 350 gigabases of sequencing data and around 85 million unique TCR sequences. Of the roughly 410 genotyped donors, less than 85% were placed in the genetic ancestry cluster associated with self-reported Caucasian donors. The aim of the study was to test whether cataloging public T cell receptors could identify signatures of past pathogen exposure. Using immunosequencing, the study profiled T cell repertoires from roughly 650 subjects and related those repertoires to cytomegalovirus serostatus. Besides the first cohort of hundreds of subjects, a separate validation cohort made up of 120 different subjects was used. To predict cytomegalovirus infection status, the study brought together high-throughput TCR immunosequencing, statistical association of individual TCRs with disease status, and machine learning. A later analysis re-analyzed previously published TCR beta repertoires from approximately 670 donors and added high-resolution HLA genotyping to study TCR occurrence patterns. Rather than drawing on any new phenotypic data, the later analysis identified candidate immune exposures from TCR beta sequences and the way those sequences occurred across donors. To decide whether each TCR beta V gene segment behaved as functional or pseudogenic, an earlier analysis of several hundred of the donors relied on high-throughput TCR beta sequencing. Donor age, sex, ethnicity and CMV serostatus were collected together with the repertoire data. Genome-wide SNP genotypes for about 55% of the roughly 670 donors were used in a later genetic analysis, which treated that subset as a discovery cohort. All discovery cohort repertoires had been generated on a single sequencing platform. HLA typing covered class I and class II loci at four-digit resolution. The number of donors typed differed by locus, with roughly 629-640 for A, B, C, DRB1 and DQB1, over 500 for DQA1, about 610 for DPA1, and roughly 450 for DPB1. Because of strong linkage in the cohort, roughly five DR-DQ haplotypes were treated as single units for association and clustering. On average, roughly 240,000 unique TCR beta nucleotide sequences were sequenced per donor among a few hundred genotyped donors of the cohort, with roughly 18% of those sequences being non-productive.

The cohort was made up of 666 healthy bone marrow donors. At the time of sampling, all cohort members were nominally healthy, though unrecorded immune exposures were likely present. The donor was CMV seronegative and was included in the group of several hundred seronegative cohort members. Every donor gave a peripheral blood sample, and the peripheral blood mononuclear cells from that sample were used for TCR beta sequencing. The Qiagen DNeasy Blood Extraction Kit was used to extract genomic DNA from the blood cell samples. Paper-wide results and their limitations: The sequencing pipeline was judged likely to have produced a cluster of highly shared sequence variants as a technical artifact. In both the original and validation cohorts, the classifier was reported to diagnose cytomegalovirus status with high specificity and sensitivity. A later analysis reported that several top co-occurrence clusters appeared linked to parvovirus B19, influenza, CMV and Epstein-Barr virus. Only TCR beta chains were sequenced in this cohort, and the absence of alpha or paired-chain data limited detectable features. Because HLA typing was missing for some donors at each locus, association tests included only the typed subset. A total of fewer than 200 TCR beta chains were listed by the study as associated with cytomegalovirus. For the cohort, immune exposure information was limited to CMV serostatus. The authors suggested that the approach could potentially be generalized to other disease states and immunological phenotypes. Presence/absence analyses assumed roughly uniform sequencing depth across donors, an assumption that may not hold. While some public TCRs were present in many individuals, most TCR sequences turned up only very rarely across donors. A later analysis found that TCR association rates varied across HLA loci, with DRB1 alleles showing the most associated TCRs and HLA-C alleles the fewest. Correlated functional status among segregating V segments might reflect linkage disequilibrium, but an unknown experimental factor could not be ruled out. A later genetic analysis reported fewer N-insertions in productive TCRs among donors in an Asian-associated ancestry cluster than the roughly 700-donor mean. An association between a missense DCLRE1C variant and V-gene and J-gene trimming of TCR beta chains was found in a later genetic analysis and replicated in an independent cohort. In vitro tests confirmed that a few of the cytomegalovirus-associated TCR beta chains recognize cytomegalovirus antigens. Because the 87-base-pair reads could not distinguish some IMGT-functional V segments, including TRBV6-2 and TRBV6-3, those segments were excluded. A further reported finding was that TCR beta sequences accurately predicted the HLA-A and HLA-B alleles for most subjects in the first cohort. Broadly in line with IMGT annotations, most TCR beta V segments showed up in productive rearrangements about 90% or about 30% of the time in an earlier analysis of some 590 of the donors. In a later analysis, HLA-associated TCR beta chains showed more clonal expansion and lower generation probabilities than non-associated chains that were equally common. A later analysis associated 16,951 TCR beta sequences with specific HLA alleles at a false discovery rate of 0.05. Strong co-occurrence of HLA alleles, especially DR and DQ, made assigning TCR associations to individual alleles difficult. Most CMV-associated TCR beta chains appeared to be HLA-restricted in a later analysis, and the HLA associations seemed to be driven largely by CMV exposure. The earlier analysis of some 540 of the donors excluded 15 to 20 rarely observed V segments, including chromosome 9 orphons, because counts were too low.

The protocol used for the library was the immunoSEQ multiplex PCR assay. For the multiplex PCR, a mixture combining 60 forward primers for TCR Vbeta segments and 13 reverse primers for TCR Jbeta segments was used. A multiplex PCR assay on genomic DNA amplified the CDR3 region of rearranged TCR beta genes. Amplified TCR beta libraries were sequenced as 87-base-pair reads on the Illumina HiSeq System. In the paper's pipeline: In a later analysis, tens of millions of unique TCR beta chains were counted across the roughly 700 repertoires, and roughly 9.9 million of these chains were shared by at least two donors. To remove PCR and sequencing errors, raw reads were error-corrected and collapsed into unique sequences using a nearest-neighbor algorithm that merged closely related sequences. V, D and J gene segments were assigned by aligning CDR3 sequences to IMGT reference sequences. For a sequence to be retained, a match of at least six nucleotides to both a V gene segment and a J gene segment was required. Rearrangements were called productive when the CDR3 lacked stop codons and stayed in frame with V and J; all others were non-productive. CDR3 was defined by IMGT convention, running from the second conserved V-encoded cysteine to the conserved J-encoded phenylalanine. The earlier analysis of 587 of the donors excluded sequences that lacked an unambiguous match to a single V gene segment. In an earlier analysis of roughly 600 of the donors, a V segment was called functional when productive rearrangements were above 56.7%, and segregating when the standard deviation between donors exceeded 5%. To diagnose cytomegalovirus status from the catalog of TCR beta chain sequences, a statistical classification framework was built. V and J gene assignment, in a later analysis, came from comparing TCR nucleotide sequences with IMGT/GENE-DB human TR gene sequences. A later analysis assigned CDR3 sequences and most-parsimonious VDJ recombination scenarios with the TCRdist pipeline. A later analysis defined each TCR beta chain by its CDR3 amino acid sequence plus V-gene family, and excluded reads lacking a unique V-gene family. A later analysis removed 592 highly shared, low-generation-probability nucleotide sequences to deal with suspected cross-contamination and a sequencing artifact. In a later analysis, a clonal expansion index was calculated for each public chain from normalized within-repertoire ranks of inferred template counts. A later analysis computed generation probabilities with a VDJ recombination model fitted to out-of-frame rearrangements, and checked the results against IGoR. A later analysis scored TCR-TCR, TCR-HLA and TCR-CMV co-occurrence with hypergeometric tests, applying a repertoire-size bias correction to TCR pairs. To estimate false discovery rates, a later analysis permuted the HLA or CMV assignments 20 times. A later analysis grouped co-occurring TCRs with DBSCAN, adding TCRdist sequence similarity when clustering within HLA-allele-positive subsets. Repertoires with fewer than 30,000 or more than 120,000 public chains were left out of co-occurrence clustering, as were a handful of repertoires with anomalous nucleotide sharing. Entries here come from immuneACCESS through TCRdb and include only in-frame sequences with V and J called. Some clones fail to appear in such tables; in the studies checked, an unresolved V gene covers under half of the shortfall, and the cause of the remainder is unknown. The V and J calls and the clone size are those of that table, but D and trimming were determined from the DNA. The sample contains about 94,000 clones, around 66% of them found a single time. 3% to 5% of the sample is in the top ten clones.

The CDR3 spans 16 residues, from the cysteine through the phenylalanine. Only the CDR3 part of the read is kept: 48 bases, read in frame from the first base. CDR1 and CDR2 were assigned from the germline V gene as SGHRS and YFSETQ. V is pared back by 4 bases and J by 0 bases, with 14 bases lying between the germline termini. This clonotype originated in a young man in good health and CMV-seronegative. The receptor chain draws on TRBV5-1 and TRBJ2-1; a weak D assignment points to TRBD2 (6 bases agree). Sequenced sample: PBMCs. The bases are TGCGCCAGCAGCCTCTATAGCGGATTCTCCTACAATGAGCAGTTCTTC. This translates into CASSLYSGFSYNEQFF. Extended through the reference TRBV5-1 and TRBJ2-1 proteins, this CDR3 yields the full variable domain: KAGVTQTPRYLIKTRGQQVTLSCSPISGHRSVSWYQQTPGQGLQFLFEYFSETQRNKGNFPGRFSGRQFSNSRSEMNVSTLELGDSALYLCASSLYSGFSYNEQFFGPGTRLTVL.